This T cell receptor beta chain is drawn from a study of cytomegalovirus exposure and HLA in healthy donors. Study at large: It was reported in a later analysis that the approximately 110 validation repertoires used the same platform as the 666 first-cohort repertoires. Study-level results: In vitro assays verified that three CMV-associated chains recognized CMV antigens specifically. Subsequent analysis of the 120 or so validation repertoires found a tendency for first-cohort TCR clusters to co-occur.

Sequencing was performed with immunoSEQ multiplex PCR; in TCRdb, only in-frame clones are kept and a portion is missing. The table shows roughly 75,000 clones, with 94% occurring only once. The donors were part of the approximately 130-subject validation cohort, which stood apart from the roughly 670-subject first cohort. The CDR3 sequence is 13 residues long. V was cut by 0 bases and J by 2 bases, with 5 bases left in between. The V gene's germline CDR1 is SGHNT and CDR2 YYREEE (reference sequence). In the case of this clone: What it binds is unknown.

Specimen: PBMCs. The chain is built from TRBV5-4 and TRBJ1-2, with D uncertain. The sequence derives from a woman in her late teens or twenties in good health and CMV-seropositive. The DNA of the CDR3 is TGTGCCAGCAGCTTGGAACAGAACTATGGCTACACCTTC. As protein: CASSLEQNYGYTF.